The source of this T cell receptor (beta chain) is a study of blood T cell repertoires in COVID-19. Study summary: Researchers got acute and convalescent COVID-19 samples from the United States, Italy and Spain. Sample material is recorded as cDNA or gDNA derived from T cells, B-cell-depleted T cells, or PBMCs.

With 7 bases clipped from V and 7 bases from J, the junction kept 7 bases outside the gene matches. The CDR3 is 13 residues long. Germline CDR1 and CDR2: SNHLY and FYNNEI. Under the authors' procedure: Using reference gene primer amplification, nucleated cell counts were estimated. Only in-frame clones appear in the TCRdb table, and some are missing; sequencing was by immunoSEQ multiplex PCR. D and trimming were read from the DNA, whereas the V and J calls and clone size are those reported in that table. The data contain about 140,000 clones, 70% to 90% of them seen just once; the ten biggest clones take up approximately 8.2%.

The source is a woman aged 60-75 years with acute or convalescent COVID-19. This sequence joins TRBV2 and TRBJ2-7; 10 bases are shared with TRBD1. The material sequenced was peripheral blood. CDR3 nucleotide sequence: TGTGCCAGCACCGGGACAGGGGATAGTGAGCAGTACTTC. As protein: CASTGTGDSEQYF.